This TCR beta chain was identified in a study of T-cell reconstitution after alpha-beta-depleted transplantation in children. Whole-study results and caveats: T-cell counts and diversity at one year post-transplant came mainly from newly produced T cells. The origin of alpha-beta T cells about two months after transplant was reportedly several hundred expanded graft clones.

The CDR3 is 14 amino acids. The V gene end was trimmed by 1 base and the J gene end by 10 bases; junction bases not matched to a gene: 6. CDR1 is MNHEY and CDR2 is SVGAGI in the germline V gene. Many counts were recorded for this clonotype. Its antigen is not identified. Unique molecular identifiers tagged the TCRbeta library. TCRdb passed the PCR reads through MiXCR, listing each CDR3 protein once. The data show 600,000 to 700,000 distinct CDR3 sequences, about an eighth seen once. This clonotype was obtained from a girl aged 2 to 10 with congenital amegakaryocytic thrombocytopenia, due to receive a stem cell transplant. The sample was PBMCs, taken before TCRalphabeta/CD19-depleted stem cell transplant. V and J are TRBV6-5 and TRBJ2-1; 8 bases fit TRBD1. The DNA of the CDR3 is TGTGCCAGCAGTTACTTGGTCTCAGGGGGCGAGCAGTTCTTC. Protein sequence: CASSYLVSGGEQFF.